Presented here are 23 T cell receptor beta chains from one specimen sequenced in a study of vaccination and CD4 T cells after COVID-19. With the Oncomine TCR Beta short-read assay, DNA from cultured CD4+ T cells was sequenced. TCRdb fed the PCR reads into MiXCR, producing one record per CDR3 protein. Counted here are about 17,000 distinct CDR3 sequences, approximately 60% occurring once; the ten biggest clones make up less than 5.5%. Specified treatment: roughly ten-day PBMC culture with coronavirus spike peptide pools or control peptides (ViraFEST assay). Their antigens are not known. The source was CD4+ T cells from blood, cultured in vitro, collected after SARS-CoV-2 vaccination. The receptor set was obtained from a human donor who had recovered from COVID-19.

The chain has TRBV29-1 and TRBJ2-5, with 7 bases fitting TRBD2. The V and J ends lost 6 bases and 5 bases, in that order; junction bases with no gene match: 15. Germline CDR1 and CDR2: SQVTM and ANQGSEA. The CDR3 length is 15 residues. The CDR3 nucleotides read TGCAGCGTGGTAGGGAGGCTAGCGGTGGGGGAGACCCAGTACTTC. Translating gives CSVVGRLAVGETQYF.

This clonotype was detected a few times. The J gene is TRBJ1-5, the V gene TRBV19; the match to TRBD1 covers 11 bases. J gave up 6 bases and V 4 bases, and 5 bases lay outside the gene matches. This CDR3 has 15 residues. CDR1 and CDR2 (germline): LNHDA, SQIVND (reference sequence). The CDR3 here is CASSTRTGGGQPQHF. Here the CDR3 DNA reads TGTGCCAGTAGTACACGGACAGGGGGCGGTCAGCCCCAGCATTTT.

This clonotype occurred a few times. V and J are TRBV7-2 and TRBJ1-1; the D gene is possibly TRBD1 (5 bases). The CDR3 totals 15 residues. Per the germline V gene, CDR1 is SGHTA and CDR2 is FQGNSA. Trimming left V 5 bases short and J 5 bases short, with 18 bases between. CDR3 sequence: CASSTPPPGRTEAFF. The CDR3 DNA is TGTGCCAGCAGCACCCCACCACCAGGGCGTACTGAAGCTTTCTTT.

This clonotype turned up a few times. CDR3 bases: TGTGCCAGCAGCGGTTATAGGACAGGGGATCAGCCCCAGCATTTT. This translates into CASSGYRTGDQPQHF. The J gene is TRBJ1-5, the V gene TRBV21-1; the DNA was not compared with TRBD1, the D call given in the table. TRBV21-1 is a recognized pseudogene. The CDR3 contains 15 residues.

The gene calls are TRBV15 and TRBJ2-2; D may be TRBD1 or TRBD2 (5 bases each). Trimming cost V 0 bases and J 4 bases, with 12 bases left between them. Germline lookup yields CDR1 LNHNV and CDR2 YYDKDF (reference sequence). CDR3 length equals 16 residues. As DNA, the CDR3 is TGTGCCACCAGCAGAGAGGGGGTAGGGGTCACCGGGGAGCTGTTTTTT. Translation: CATSREGVGVTGELFF.

The CDR3 DNA is TGTGCCTGCTCCACAGGCCCCTATGGCTACACCTTC. It is translated as CACSTGPYGYTF. V gene TRBV30 combines with J gene TRBJ1-2, with D perhaps matching TRBD1 (5 bases). Germline-derived CDR1 and CDR2 are GTSNPN and SVGIG (reference sequence). CDR3 size: 12 residues. Trimming cost V 6 bases and J 4 bases, with 12 bases left between them.

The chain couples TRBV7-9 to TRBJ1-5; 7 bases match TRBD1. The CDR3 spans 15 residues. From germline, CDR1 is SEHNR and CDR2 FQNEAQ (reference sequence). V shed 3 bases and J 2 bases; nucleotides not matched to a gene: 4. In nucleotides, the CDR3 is TGTGCCAGCAGCTTCGGACAGGCGGGCAATCAGCCCCAGCATTTT. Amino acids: CASSFGQAGNQPQHF.

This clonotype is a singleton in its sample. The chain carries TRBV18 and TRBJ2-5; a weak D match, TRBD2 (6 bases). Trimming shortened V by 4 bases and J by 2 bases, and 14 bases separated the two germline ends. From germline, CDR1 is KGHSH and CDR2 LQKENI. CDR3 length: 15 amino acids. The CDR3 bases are TGTGCCAGCTCACGGGCCGGGACTCTGCAAGAGACCCAGTACTTC. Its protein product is CASSRAGTLQETQYF.

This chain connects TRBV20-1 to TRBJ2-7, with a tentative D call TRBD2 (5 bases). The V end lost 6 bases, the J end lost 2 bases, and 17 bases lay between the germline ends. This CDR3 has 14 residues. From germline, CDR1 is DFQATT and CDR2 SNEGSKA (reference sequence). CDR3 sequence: CSAEMRVTTYEQYF. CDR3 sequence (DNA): TGCAGTGCCGAAATGAGGGTTACCACCTACGAGCAGTACTTC.

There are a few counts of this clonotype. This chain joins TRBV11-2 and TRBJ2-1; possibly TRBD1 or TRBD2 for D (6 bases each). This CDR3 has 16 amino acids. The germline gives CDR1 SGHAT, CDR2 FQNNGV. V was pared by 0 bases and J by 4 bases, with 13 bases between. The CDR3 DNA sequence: TGTGCCAGCAGCTTAGATCCCGGGGGCTCGTACAATGAGCAGTTCTTC. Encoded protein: CASSLDPGGSYNEQFF.

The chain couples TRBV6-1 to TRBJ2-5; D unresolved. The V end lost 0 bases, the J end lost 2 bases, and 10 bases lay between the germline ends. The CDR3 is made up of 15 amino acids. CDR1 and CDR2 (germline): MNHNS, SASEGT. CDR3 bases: TGTGCCAGCAGTGAAGCGCCCGGACGGCAAGAGACCCAGTACTTC. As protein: CASSEAPGRQETQYF.

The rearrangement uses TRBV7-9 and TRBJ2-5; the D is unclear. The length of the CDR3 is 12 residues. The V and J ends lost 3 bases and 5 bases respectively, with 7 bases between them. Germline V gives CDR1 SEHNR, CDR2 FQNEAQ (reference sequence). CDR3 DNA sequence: TGTGCCAGCAGCTTCCTGCCGGAGACCCAGTACTTC. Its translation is CASSFLPETQYF. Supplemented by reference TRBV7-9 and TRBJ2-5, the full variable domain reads DTGVSQNPRHKITKRGQNVTFRCDPISEHNRLYWYRQTLGQGPEFLTYFQNEAQLEKSRLLSDRFSAERPKGSFSTLEIQRTEQGDSAMYLCASSFLPETQYFGPGTRLLVL.

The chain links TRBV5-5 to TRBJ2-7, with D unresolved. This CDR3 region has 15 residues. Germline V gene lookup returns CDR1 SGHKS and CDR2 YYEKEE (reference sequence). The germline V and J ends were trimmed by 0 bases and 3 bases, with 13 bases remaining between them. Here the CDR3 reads CASSLGPRPNYEQYF. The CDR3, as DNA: TGTGCCAGCAGCTTGGGTCCCAGACCTAACTACGAGCAGTACTTC.

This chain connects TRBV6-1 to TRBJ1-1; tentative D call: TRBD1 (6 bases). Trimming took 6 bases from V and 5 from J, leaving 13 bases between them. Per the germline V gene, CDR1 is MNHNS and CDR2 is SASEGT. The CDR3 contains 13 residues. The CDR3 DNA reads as TGTGCCAGCAGCAATCTCCAGGGGACTGAAGCTTTCTTT. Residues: CASSNLQGTEAFF.

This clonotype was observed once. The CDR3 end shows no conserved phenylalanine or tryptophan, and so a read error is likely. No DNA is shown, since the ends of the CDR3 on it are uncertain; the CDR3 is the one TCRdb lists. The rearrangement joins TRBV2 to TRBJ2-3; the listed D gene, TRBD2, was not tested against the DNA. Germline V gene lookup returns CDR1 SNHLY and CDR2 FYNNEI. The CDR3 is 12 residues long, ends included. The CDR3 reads CASSEESGGPAV.

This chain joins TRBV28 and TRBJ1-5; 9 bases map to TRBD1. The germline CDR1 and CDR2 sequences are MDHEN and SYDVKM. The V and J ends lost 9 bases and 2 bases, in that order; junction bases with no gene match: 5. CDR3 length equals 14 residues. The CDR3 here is CASAGQGGNQPQHF. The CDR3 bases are TGTGCCAGTGCGGGACAGGGCGGCAATCAGCCCCAGCATTTT.

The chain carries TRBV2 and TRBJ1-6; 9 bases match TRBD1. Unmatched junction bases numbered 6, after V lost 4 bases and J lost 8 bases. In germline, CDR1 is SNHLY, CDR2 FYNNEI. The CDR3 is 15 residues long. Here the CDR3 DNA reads TGTGCCAGCAGTGTGGGGACAGGGAGTTATTCACCCCTCCACTTT. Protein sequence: CASSVGTGSYSPLHF.

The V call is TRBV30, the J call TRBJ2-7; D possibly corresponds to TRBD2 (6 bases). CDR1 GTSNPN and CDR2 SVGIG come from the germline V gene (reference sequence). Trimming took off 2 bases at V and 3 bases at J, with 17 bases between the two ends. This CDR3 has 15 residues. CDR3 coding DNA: TGTGCCTGGAGTCCTGGGACTCCTCGTGGCTACGAGCAGTACTTC. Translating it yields CAWSPGTPRGYEQYF.

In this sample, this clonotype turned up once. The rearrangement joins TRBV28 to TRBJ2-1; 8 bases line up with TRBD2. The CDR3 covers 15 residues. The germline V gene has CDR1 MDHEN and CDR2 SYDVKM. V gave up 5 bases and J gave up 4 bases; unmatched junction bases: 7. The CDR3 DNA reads TGTGCCAGCAGTCTCTCGGGACTAGAATACAATGAGCAGTTCTTC. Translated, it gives CASSLSGLEYNEQFF.

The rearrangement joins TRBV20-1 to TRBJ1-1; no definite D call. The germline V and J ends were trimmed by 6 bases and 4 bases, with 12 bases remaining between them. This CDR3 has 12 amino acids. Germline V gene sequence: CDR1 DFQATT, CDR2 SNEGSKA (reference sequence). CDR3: CSAVPGFTEAFF. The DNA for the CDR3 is TGCAGTGCCGTTCCGGGATTCACTGAAGCTTTCTTT.

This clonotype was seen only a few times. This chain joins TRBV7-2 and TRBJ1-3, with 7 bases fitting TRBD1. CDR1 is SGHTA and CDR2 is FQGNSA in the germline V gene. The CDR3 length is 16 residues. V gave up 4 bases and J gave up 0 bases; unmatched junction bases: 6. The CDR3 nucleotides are TGTGCCAGCAGCTCTGACCGGACAGGCTCTGGAAACACCATATATTTT. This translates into CASSSDRTGSGNTIYF.

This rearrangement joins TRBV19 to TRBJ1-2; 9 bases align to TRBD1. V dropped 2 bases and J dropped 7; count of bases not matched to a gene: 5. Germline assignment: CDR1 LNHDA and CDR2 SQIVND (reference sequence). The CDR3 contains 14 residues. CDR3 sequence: CASSISGTGSGYTF. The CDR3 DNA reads TGTGCCAGTAGTATATCTGGGACAGGGTCTGGCTACACCTTC.

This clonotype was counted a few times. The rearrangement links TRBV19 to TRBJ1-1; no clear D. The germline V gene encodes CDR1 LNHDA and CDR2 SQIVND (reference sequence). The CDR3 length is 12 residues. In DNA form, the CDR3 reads TGTGCAACTTCTAGACAGAACACTGAAGCTTTCTTT. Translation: CATSRQNTEAFF.